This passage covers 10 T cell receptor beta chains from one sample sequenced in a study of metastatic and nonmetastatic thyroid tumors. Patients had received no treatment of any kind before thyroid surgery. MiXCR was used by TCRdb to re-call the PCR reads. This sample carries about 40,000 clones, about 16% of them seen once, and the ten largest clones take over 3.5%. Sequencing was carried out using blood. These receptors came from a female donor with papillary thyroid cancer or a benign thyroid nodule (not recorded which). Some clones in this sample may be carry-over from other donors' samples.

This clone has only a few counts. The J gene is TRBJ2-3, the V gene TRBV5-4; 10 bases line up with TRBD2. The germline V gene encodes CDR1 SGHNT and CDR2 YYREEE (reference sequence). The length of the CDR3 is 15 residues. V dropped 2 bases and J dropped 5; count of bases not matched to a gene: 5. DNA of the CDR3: TGTGCCAGCAGCTTTGGGACTAGCGCGGGAGATACGCAGTATTTT. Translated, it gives CASSFGTSAGDTQYF.

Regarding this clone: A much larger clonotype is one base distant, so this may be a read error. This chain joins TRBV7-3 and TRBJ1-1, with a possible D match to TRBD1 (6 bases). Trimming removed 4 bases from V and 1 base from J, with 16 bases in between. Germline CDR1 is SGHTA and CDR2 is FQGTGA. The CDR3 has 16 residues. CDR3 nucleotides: TGTGCCAGCAGCTCGGGGGCCATTAAAAGGAACACTGAAGCTTTCTTT. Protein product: CASSSGAIKRNTEAFF.

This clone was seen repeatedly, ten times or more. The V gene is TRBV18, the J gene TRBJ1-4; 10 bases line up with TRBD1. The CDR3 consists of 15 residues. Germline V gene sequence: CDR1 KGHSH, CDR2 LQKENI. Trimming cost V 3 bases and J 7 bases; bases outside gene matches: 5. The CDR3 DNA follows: TGTGCCAGCTCACCGCCGACAGGGGGCCGTGAAAAACTGTTTTTT. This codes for CASSPPTGGREKLFF.

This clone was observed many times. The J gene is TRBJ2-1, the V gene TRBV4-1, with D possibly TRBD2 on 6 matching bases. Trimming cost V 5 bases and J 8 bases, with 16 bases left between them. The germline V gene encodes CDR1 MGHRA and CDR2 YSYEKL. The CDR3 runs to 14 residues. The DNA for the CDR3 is TGCGCCAGCAGCTTCGGGGGAGGTAAGGATGAGCAGTTCTTC. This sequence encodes CASSFGGGKDEQFF.

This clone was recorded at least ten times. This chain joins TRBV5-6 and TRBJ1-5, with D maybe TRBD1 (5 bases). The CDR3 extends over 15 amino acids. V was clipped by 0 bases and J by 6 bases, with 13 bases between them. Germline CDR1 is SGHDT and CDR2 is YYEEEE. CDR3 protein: CASSLGLTRGQPQHF. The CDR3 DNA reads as TGTGCCAGCAGCTTGGGACTCACTAGGGGTCAGCCCCAGCATTTT.

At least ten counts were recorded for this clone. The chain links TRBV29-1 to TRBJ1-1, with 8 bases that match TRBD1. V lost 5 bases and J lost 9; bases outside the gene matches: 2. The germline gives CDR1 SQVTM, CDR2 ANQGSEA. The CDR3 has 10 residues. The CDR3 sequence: CSVYRGKAFF. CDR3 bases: TGCAGCGTTTACAGGGGGAAAGCTTTCTTT.

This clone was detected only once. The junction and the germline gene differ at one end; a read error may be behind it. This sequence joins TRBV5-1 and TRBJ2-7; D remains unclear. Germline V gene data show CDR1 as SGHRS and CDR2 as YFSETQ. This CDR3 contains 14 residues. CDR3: CASTLLDVSYEQYF. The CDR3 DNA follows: TGCGCCAGCACCTTGTTGGACGTCTCCTACGAGCAGTACTTC.

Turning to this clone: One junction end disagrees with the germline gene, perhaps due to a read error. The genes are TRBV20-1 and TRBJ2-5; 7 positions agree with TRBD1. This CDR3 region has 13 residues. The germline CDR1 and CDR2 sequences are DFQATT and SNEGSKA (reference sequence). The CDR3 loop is CSARGTEGETKYF. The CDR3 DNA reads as TGCAGTGCCCGAGGGACAGAAGGAGAGACCAAGTACTTC.

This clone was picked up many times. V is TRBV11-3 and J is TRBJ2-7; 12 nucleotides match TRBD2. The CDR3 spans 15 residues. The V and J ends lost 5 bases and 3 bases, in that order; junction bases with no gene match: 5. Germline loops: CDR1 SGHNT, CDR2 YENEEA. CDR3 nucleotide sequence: TGTGCCAGCAGCATCGGACTAGCGGGGAGCTACGAGCAGTACTTC. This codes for CASSIGLAGSYEQYF.

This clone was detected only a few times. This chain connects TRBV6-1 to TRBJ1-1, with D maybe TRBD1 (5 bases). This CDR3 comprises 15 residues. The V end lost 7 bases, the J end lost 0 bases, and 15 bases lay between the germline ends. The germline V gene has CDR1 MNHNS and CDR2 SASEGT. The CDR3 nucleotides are TGTGCCAGCACCGAAGAGACAGACCTGAACACTGAAGCTTTCTTT. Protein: CASTEETDLNTEAFF.